A selection of T cell receptor beta chains follows, all from one sample in a study of shared clonotypes between healthy human individuals. Method: immunoSEQ multiplex PCR; TCRdb's copy keeps in-frame clones and lacks some. Found here are 300,000 or so clones, around 67% of them singletons; the top ten hold 10%. Sequenced: memory CD4+ T cells sorted from blood. Receptors originate from a young man in good health. Both conserved end residues are part of each CDR3. The D gene is left open where the match is weak. Expanded clones get a size class; other rows say once, few or many, or leave the size out.

J,size,length,V,D,CDR3,DNA
TRBJ2-4,-,15,TRBV10-3,TRBD2,CAISESGRAQNIQYF,TGTGCCATCAGTGAGAGCGGGAGGGCTCAAAACATTCAGTACTTC
TRBJ1-1,few,11,TRBV28,-,CASSFGVEAFF,TGTGCCAGCAGTTTCGGGGTTGAAGCTTTCTTT
TRBJ2-7,-,14,TRBV27,-,CASSPRSAAYEQYF,TGTGCCAGCAGTCCACGAAGTGCAGCCTACGAGCAGTACTTC
TRBJ1-1,-,13,TRBV4-3,-,CASSQDTRREAFF,TGCGCCAGCAGCCAAGATACGAGGCGTGAAGCTTTCTTT
TRBJ2-1,-,16,TRBV7-2,TRBD1,CASSPGGSASYNEQFF,TGTGCCAGCAGCCCAGGGGGTAGCGCCTCCTACAATGAGCAGTTCTTC
TRBJ1-2,-,14,TRBV28,TRBD1,CASSLRGTGVVYTF,TGTGCCAGCAGTTTGAGGGGGACAGGGGTAGTCTACACCTTC
TRBJ2-7,-,17,TRBV7-2,TRBD2,CASSPRPGLAGEHEQYF,TGTGCCAGCAGCCCAAGACCCGGACTAGCGGGAGAACACGAGCAGTACTTC
TRBJ2-7,-,14,TRBV28,TRBD1,CASSQGTGQREQYF,TGTGCCAGCAGTCAAGGGACAGGGCAACGCGAGCAGTACTTC
TRBJ2-1,many,16,TRBV7-2,TRBD2,CASSFAGRSSYNEQFF,TGTGCCAGCAGCTTCGCCGGGAGGAGCTCCTACAATGAGCAGTTCTTC
TRBJ2-5,-,13,TRBV7-9,-,CASSKQGGETQYF,TGTGCCAGCAGCAAGCAGGGTGGGGAGACCCAGTACTTC
TRBJ2-3,-,15,TRBV29-1,TRBD2,CSVEWSGRAADTQYF,TGCAGCGTTGAATGGAGCGGGAGGGCCGCAGATACGCAGTATTTT
TRBJ2-1,-,15,TRBV5-1,-,CASRSGFADYNEQFF,TGCGCCAGCAGATCCGGCTTTGCTGATTACAATGAGCAGTTCTTC
TRBJ1-2,-,15,TRBV14,TRBD1,CASSARQGRGYGYTF,TGTGCCAGCAGCGCTCGACAGGGGCGAGGCTATGGCTACACCTTC
TRBJ2-3,-,17,TRBV18,-,CASSPGWGRANTDTQYF,TGTGCCAGCTCACCAGGTTGGGGGCGCGCCAACACAGATACGCAGTATTTT
TRBJ1-2,once,12,TRBV10-3,-,CAISESYDGYTF,TGTGCCATCAGTGAGTCCTATGATGGCTACACCTTC
TRBJ2-4,-,11,TRBV6-6,-,CASSYLDIQYF,TGTGCCAGCAGTTACTTGGACATTCAGTACTTC
TRBJ1-1,-,16,TRBV6-5,TRBD1,CASSLGTGARNTEAFF,TGTGCCAGCAGTTTGGGGACAGGGGCGAGGAACACTGAAGCTTTCTTT
TRBJ2-3,-,15,TRBV9,TRBD2,CASSVTGLAGNTQYF,TGTGCCAGCAGCGTTACTGGACTAGCCGGTAATACGCAGTATTTT
TRBJ2-2,-,14,TRBV6-5,-,CASSEGSGYGELFF,TGTGCCAGCAGTGAAGGGTCAGGGTACGGGGAGCTGTTTTTT
TRBJ2-7,once,17,TRBV27,TRBD2,CASSLRLAGGRSYEQYF,TGTGCCAGCAGTTTAAGACTAGCGGGAGGGCGATCCTACGAGCAGTACTTC
TRBJ1-5,-,14,TRBV7-9,-,CASSFNSPNQPQHF,TGTGCCAGCAGCTTTAACAGTCCCAATCAGCCCCAGCATTTT
TRBJ1-3,-,22,TRBV16,-,CASSQLGTQFGGSRFSGNTIYF,TGTGCCAGCAGCCAATTGGGGACCCAGTTCGGGGGCAGTAGATTCTCTGGAAACACCATATATTTT
TRBJ2-3,-,12,TRBV5-1,-,CASSLEGDTQYF,TGCGCCAGCAGCCTGGAAGGAGATACGCAGTATTTT
TRBJ2-1,once,12,TRBV29-1,-,CSVGSVYNEQFF,TGCAGCGTTGGTTCTGTCTACAATGAGCAGTTCTTC
TRBJ2-5,few,15,TRBV7-2,-,CASSLDSTDQETQYF,TGTGCCAGCAGCTTAGATTCGACAGATCAAGAGACCCAGTACTTC
TRBJ2-6,-,17,TRBV19,TRBD1,CASSNGAGGSGANVLTF,TGTGCCAGTAGTAACGGGGCAGGGGGCTCCGGGGCCAACGTCCTGACTTTC
TRBJ2-7,-,15,TRBV5-4,TRBD2,CASSLSRELAYEQYF,TGTGCCAGCAGCTTATCGCGGGAGTTGGCCTACGAGCAGTACTTC
TRBJ2-7,-,14,TRBV2,TRBD2,CASSGLAGAYEQYF,TGTGCCAGCAGTGGGTTAGCGGGAGCCTACGAGCAGTACTTC
TRBJ1-2,-,15,TRBV28,-,CASSLYGPDSYGYTF,TGTGCCAGCAGTTTGTACGGGCCGGACAGCTATGGCTACACCTTC
TRBJ2-3,once,18,TRBV5-6,-,CASSFRTIAALITDTQYF,TGTGCCAGCAGCTTCAGAACGATAGCGGCTTTGATAACAGATACGCAGTATTTT
TRBJ1-3,few,12,TRBV7-9,-,CASSPLRDTIYF,TGTGCCAGCAGCCCCCTCCGGGACACCATATATTTT
TRBJ1-4,-,19,TRBV5-1,TRBD1,CASSSSTGQAVQKNEKLFF,TGCGCCAGCAGCTCTTCTACGGGACAGGCGGTTCAAAAAAATGAAAAACTGTTTTTT
TRBJ2-3,-,16,TRBV7-2,-,CASSLRGGKSTDTQYF,TGTGCCAGCAGCTTACGGGGCGGAAAAAGCACAGATACGCAGTATTTT
TRBJ1-2,-,14,TRBV19,-,CASSIGGIGYGYTF,TGTGCCAGTAGTATAGGGGGCATCGGCTATGGCTACACCTTC
TRBJ2-2,-,14,TRBV7-3,-,CASSLYLNTGELFF,TGTGCCAGCAGCTTATATCTGAACACCGGGGAGCTGTTTTTT
TRBJ2-5,-,13,TRBV11-3,TRBD1,CASSTRDRETQYF,TGTGCCAGCAGCACCCGGGACAGAGAGACCCAGTACTTC
TRBJ2-7,-,13,TRBV7-9,-,CASTSYTYNEQYF,TGTGCCAGCACCTCCTACACTTACAACGAGCAGTACTTC
TRBJ1-3,-,13,TRBV28,-,CASTGVTGNTIYF,TGTGCCAGCACGGGGGTGACTGGAAACACCATATATTTT
TRBJ2-5,-,12,TRBV2,-,CASSDSLETQYF,TGTGCCAGCAGTGATAGTTTAGAGACCCAGTACTTC
TRBJ2-3,many,16,TRBV9,-,CASSVVSGISTDTQYF,TGTGCCAGCAGCGTAGTTTCAGGTATTAGCACAGATACGCAGTATTTT
TRBJ1-4,-,15,TRBV6-1,-,CASSPKGGFYEKLFF,TGTGCCAGCAGTCCCAAAGGCGGATTCTATGAAAAACTGTTTTTT
TRBJ1-4,few,13,TRBV5-5,-,CASMRGTNEKLFF,TGTGCCAGCATGAGGGGAACTAATGAAAAACTGTTTTTT
TRBJ2-7,-,15,TRBV5-4,-,CASSPRADQTYEQYF,TGTGCCAGCAGCCCCAGGGCCGACCAAACCTACGAGCAGTACTTC
TRBJ2-5,-,19,TRBV4-3,TRBD2,CASSQEQRGLSGSSETQYF,TGCGCCAGCAGCCAAGAACAGAGGGGGCTTAGCGGGAGTAGTGAGACCCAGTACTTC
TRBJ1-5,-,15,TRBV7-9,-,CASSIGPGTYQPQHF,TGTGCCAGCAGCATCGGGCCGGGGACTTATCAGCCCCAGCATTTT
TRBJ1-1,-,13,TRBV27,-,CASSPRTRSMAFF,TGTGCCAGCAGTCCCCGGACAAGGAGTATGGCTTTCTTT
TRBJ1-4,-,12,TRBV2,-,CATRTDNEKLFF,TGTGCCACCCGGACAGATAATGAAAAACTGTTTTTT
TRBJ2-1,once,18,TRBV7-8,-,CASSLPLRIRGPENEQFF,TGTGCCAGCAGCTTACCCTTGAGAATTAGGGGCCCGGAGAATGAGCAGTTCTTC
TRBJ1-2,once,14,TRBV11-2,-,CASSPLLKLYGYTF,TGTGCCAGCAGCCCACTCCTGAAACTCTATGGCTACACCTTC
TRBJ1-1,-,14,TRBV6-5,-,CASSSGRENTEAFF,TGTGCCAGCAGTTCAGGGAGGGAGAACACTGAAGCTTTCTTT
TRBJ2-1,-,13,TRBV29-1,TRBD1,CSVFRTGNPEQFF,TGCAGCGTGTTCAGGACAGGGAATCCCGAGCAGTTCTTC
TRBJ1-4,-,16,TRBV18,TRBD1,CASSFNQNRGEEKLFF,TGTGCCAGCTCATTCAACCAAAACAGGGGAGAAGAAAAACTGTTTTTT